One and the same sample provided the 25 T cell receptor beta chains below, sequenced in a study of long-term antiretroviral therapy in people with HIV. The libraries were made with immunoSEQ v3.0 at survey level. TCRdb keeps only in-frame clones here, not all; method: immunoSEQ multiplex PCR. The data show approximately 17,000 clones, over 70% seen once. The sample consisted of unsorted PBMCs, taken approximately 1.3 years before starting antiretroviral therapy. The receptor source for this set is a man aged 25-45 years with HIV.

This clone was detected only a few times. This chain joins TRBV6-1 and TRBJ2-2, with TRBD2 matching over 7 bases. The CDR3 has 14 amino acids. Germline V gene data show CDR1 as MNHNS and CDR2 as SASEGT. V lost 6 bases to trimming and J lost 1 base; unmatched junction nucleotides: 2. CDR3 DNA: TGTGCCAGCAGGCGGGAGTGGAACACCGGGGAGCTGTTTTTT. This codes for CASRREWNTGELFF.

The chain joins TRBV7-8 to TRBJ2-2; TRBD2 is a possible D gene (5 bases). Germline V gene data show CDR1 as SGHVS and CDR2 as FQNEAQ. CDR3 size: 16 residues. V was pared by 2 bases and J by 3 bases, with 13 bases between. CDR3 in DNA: TGTGCCAGCAGCTTAACCCCCGCCGGGGACACCGGGGAGCTGTTTTTT. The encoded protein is CASSLTPAGDTGELFF.

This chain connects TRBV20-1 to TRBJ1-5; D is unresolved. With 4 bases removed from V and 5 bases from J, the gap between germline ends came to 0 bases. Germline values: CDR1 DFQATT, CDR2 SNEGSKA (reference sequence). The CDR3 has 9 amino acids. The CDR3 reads CSANQPQHF. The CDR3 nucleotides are TGCAGTGCTAATCAGCCCCAGCATTTT.

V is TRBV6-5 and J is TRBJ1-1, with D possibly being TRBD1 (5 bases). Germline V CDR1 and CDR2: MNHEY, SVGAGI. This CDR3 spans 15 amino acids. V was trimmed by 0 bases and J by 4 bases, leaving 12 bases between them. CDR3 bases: TGTGCCAGCAGTTACTCGTCAGGGTTCACCACTGAAGCTTTCTTT. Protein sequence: CASSYSSGFTTEAFF.

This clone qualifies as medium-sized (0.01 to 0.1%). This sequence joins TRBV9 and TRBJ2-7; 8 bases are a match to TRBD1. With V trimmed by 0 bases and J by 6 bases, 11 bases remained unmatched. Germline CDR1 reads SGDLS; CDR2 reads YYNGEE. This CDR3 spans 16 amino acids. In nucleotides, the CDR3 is TGTGCCAGCAGCGTAGCCCCGCAGGGGGCCGTGGGCGAGCAGTACTTC. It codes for CASSVAPQGAVGEQYF.

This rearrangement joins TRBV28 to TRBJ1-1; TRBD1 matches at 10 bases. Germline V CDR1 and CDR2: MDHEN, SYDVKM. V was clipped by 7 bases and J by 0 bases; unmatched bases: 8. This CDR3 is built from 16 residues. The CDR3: CASMFATGGLNTEAFF. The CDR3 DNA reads TGTGCCAGCATGTTCGCGACAGGGGGCTTGAACACTGAAGCTTTCTTT.

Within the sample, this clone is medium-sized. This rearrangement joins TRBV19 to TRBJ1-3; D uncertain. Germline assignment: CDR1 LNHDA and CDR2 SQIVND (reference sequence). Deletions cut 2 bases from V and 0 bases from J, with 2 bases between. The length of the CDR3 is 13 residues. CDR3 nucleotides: TGTGCCAGTAGTATACACTCTGGAAACACCATATATTTT. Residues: CASSIHSGNTIYF. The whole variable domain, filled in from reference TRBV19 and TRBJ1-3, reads DGGITQSPKYLFRKEGQNVTLSCEQNLNHDAMYWYRQDPGQGLRLIYYSQIVNDFQKGDIAEGYSVSREKKESFPLTVTSAQKNPTAFYLCASSIHSGNTIYFGEGSWLTVV.

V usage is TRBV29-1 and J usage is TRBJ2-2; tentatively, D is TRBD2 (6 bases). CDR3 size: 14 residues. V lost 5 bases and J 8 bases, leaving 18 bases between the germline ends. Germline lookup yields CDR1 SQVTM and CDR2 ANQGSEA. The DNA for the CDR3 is TGCAGCGTTCCCGCGGCGGGGCGGAATGGGGAGCTGTTTTTT. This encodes CSVPAAGRNGELFF.

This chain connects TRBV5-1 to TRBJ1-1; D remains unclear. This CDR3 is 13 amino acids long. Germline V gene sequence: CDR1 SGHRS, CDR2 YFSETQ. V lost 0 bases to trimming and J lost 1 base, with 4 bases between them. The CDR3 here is CASSLAQNTEAFF. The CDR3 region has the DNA TGCGCCAGCAGCTTGGCGCAGAACACTGAAGCTTTCTTT.

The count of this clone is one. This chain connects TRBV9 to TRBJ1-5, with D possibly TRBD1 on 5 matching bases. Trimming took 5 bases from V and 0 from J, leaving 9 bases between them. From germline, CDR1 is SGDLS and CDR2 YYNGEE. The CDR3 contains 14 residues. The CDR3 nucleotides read TGTGCCAGCAGTAGGGGCGTTAGCAATCAGCCCCAGCATTTT. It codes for CASSRGVSNQPQHF.

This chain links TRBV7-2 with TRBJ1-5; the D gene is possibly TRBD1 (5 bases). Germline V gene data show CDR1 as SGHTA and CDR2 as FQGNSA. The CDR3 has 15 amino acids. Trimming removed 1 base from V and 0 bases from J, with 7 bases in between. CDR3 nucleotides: TGTGCCAGCAGCTTAGGGGGGGGTAGCAATCAGCCCCAGCATTTT. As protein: CASSLGGGSNQPQHF.

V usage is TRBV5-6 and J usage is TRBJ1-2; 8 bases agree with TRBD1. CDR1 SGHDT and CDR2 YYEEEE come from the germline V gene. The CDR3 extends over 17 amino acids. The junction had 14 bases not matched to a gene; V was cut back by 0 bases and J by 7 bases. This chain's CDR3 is CASSLAGSYRGFSGYTF. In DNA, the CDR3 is TGTGCCAGCAGCTTGGCCGGAAGCTACAGGGGGTTCAGTGGCTACACCTTC.

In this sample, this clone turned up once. CDR3 nucleotide sequence: TGTGCCAGCAGCTTCTGGACTAGCGGGAGTAACGAGCAGTACTTC. Amino acids: CASSFWTSGSNEQYF. The gene calls are TRBV11-2 and TRBJ2-7, with TRBD2 matching over 13 bases. Germline lookup yields CDR1 SGHAT and CDR2 FQNNGV. V shed 3 bases and J 5 bases; nucleotides not matched to a gene: 4. There are 15 residues in the CDR3.

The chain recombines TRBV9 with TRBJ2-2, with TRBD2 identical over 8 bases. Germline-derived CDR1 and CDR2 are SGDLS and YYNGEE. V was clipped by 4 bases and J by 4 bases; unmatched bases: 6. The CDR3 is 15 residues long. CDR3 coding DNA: TGTGCCAGCAGCCCCGGGGGGGTGGGCACCGGGGAGCTGTTTTTT. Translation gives CASSPGGVGTGELFF. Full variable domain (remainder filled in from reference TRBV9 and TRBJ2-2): DSGVTQTPKHLITATGQRVTLRCSPRSGDLSVYWYQQSLDQGLQFLIQYYNGEERAKGNILERFSAQQFPDLHSELNLSSLELGDSALYFCASSPGGVGTGELFFGEGSRLTVL.

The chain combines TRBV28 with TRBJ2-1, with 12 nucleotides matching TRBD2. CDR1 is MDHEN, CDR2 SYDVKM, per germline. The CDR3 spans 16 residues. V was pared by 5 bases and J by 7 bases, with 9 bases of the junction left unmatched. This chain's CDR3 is CASSLWTSGITNEQFF. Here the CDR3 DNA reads TGTGCCAGCAGTCTGTGGACTAGCGGGATTACAAATGAGCAGTTCTTC.

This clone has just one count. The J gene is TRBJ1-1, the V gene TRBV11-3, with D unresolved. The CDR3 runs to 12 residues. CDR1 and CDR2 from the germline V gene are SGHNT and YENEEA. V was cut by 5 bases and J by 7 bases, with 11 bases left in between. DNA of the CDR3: TGTGCCAGCAGCCTGGAAGAGGGTGAAGCTTTCTTT. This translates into CASSLEEGEAFF.

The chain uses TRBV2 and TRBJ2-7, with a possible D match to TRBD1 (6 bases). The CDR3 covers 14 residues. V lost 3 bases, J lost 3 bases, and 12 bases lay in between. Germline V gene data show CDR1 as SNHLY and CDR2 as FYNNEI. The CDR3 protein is CASSDYRDHYEQYF. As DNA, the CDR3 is TGTGCCAGCAGTGATTACAGGGATCACTACGAGCAGTACTTC.

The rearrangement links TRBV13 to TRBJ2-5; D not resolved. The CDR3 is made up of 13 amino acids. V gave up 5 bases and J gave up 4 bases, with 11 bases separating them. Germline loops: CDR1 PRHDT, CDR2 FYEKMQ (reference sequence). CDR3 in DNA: TGTGCCAGCAGCGCCCCGACTGGAGAGACCCAGTACTTC. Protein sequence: CASSAPTGETQYF.

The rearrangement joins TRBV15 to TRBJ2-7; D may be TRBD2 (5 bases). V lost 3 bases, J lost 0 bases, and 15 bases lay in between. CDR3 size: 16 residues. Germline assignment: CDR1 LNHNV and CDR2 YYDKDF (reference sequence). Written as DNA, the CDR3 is TGTGCCACCAGCAGTTCCCGGGAAGGGTACTCCTACGAGCAGTACTTC. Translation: CATSSSREGYSYEQYF.

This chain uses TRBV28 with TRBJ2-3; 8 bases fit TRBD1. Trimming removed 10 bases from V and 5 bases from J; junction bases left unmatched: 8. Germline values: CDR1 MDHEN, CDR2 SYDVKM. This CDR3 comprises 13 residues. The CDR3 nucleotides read TGTGCCACTCGGCAGGGGGCGCGAGATACGCAGTATTTT. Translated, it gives CATRQGARDTQYF. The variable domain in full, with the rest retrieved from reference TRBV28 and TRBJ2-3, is DVKVTQSSRYLVKRTGEKVFLECVQDMDHENMFWYRQDPGLGLRLIYFSYDVKMKEKGDIPEGYSVSREKKERFSLILESASTNQTSMYLCATRQGARDTQYFGPGTRLTVL.

CDR3 bases: TGCGCCAGCAGCCTTTCCCCGGGACAGGACAATCAGCCCCAGCATTTT. This sequence encodes CASSLSPGQDNQPQHF. This chain connects TRBV4-1 to TRBJ1-5; 8 bases line up with TRBD1. V lost 4 bases and J lost 3; bases outside the gene matches: 8. Germline values: CDR1 MGHRA, CDR2 YSYEKL. The CDR3 covers 16 residues.

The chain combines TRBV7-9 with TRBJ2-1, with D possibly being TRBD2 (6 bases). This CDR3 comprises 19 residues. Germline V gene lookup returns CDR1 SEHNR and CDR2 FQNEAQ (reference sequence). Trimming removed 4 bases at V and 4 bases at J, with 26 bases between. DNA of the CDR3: TGTGCCAGCAGCTGCGGGGACGCCTCCGGGACCGATTTGTACAATGAGCAGTTCTTC. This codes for CASSCGDASGTDLYNEQFF.

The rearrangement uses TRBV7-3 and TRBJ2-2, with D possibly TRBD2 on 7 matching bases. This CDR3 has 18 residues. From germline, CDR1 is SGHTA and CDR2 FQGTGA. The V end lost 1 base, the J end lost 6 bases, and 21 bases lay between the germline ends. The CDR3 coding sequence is TGTGCCAGCAGCTTAATTCGAGGGGCCGTAGGGGGGGCCGGGGAGCTGTTTTTT. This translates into CASSLIRGAVGGAGELFF.

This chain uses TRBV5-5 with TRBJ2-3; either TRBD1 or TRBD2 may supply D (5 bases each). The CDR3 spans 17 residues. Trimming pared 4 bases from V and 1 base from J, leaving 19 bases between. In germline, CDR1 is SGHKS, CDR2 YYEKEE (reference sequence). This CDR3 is CASSPHLGELGTDTQYF. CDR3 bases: TGTGCCAGCAGCCCACATTTGGGGGAACTGGGCACAGATACGCAGTATTTT.

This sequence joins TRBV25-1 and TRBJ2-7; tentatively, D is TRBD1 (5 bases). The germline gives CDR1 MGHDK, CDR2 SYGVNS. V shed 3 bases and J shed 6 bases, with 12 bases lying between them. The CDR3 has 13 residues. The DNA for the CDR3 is TGTGCCAGCAGTGAGTTCAGGGATGGCGAGCAGTACTTC. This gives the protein CASSEFRDGEQYF.